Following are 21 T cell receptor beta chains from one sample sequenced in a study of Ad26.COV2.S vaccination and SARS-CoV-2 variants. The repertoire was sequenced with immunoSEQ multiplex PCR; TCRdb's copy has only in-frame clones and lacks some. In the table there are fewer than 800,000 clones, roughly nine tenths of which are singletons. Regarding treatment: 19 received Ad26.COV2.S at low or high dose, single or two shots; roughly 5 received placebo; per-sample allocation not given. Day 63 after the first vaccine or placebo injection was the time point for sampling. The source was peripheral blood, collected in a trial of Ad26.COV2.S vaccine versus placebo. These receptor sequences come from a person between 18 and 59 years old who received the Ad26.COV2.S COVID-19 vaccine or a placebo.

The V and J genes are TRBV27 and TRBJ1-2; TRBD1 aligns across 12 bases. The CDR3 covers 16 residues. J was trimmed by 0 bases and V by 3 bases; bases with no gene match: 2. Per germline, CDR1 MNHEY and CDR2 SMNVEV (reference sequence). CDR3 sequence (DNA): TGTGCCAGCAGTTTGGGACAGGGGGCTTCTAACTATGGCTACACCTTC. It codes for CASSLGQGASNYGYTF.

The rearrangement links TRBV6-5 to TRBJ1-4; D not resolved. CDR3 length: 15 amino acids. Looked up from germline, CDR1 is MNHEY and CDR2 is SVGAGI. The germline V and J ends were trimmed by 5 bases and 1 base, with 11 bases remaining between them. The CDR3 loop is CASSKSYRTNEKLFF. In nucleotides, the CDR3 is TGTGCCAGCAGTAAATCGTACAGAACTAATGAAAAACTGTTTTTT.

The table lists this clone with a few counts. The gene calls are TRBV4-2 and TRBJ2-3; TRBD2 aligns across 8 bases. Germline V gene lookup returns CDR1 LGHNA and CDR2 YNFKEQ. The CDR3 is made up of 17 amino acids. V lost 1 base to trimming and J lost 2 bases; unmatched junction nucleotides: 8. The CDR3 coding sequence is TGTGCCAGCAGCCAAGGCGGGGGGCGCGGGAACACAGATACGCAGTATTTT. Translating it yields CASSQGGGRGNTDTQYF.

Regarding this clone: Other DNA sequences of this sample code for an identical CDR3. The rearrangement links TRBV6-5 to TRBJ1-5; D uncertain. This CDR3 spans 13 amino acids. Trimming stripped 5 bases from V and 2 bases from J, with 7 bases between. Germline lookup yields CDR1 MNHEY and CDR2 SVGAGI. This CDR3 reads CASSRGGNQPQHF. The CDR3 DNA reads TGTGCCAGCAGTCGGGGAGGCAATCAGCCCCAGCATTTT.

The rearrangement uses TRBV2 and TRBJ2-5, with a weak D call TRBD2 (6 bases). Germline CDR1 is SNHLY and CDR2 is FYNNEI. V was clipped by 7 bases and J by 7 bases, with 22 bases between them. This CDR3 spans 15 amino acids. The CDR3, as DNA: TGTGCCAGCACCCTCCCCGGGGCTAGCGAGGGGACCCAGTACTTC. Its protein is CASTLPGASEGTQYF. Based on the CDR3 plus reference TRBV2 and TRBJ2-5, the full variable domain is EPEVTQTPSHQVTQMGQEVILRCVPISNHLYFYWYRQILGQKVEFLVSFYNNEISEKSEIFDDQFSVERPDGSNFTLKIRSTKLEDSAMYFCASTLPGASEGTQYFGPGTRLLVL.

In DNA form, the CDR3 reads TGTGCCAGCAGTCTTACTACCGGGACTAGCGGGGCTAATGAGCAGTTCTTC. Translation gives CASSLTTGTSGANEQFF. This chain links TRBV3-1 (or the pseudogene TRBV3-2) with TRBJ2-1, with 13 bases matching TRBD2. The trim removed 6 bases at V and 7 bases at J, leaving 12 bases unmatched. The CDR3 is 17 amino acids. CDR1 and CDR2 (germline): LGHDT, YNNKEL (reference sequence).

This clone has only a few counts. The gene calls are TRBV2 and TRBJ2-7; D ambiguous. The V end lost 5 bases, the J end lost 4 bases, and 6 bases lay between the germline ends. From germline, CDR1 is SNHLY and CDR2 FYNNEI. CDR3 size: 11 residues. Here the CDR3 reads CASSLRYEQYF. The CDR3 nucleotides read TGTGCCAGCAGTCTCAGGTACGAGCAGTACTTC.

The CDR3, as DNA: TGTGCCAGCAGCGACAGGGGGCGGGTTAATGAAAAACTGTTTTTT. Translated: CASSDRGRVNEKLFF. V is TRBV6-6 and J is TRBJ1-4; 10 bases map to TRBD1. V was pared by 6 bases and J by 4 bases, with 5 bases of the junction left unmatched. Germline V lookup: CDR1 MNHNY, CDR2 SVGAGI (reference sequence). CDR3 length: 15 residues.

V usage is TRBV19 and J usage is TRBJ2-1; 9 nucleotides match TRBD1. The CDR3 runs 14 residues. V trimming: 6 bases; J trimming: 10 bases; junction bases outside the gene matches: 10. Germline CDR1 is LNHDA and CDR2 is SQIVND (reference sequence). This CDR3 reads CASSDGTGYSEQFF. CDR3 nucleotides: TGTGCCAGTAGCGATGGGACAGGGTATTCGGAGCAGTTCTTC. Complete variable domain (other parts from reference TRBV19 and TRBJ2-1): DGGITQSPKYLFRKEGQNVTLSCEQNLNHDAMYWYRQDPGQGLRLIYYSQIVNDFQKGDIAEGYSVSREKKESFPLTVTSAQKNPTAFYLCASSDGTGYSEQFFGPGTRLTVL.

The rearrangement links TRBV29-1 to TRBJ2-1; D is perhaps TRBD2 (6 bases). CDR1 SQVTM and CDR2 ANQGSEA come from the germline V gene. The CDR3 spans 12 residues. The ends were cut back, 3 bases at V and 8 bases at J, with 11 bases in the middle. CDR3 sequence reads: CSVDRSGDEQFF. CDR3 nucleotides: TGCAGCGTTGATCGTTCGGGGGATGAGCAGTTCTTC.

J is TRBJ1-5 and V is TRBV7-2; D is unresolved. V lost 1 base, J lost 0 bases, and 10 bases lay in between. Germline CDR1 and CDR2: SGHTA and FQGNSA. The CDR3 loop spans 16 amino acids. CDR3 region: CASSLEYHSSNQPQHF. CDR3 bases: TGTGCCAGCAGCTTAGAGTATCATTCTAGCAATCAGCCCCAGCATTTT.

In DNA form, the CDR3 reads TGTGCCAGCAGCTGGGCCGGGACAGAGCCATATAGCACAGATACGCAGTATTTT. Translation: CASSWAGTEPYSTDTQYF. The chain couples TRBV7-6 to TRBJ2-3; 7 bases line up with TRBD1. This CDR3 region has 18 residues. Germline assignment: CDR1 SGHVS and CDR2 FNYEAQ. The J segment lost 0 bases and the V segment lost 4 bases, leaving 13 bases of the junction unmatched.

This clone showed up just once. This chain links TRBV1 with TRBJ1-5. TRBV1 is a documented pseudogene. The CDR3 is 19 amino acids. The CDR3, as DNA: TGCACCAGCTTCCACCCCCCACCGGGGCCTTATAAGGAAAATCAGCCCCAGCATTTT. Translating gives CTSFHPPPGPYKENQPQHF.

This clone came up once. The CDR3 loop reads CASSLWDRDYGYTF. The CDR3 bases are TGTGCCAGCTCACTCTGGGACAGAGACTATGGCTACACCTTC. V and J are TRBV18 and TRBJ1-2; 7 bases fit TRBD1. CDR3 length: 14 residues. CDR1 and CDR2 (germline): KGHSH, LQKENI. After removal of 4 bases from V and 3 bases from J, the junction contained 5 bases not matched to a gene. Full variable domain (missing parts from reference TRBV18 and TRBJ1-2): NAGVMQNPRHLVRRRGQEARLRCSPMKGHSHVYWYRQLPEEGLKFMVYLQKENIIDESGMPKERFSAEFPKEGPSILRIQQVVRGDSAAYFCASSLWDRDYGYTFGSGTRLTVV.

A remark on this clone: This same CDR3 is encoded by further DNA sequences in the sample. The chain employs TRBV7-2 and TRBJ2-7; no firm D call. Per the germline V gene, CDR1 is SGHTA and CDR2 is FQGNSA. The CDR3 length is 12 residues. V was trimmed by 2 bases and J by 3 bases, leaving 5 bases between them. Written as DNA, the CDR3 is TGTGCCAGCAGCTTAAGCAGCTACGAGCAGTACTTC. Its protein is CASSLSSYEQYF.

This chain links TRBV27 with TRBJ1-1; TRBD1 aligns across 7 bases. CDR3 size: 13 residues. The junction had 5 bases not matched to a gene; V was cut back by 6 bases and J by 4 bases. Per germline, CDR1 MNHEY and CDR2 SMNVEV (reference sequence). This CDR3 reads CASRIPGGTEAFF. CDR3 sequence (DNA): TGTGCCAGCAGAATTCCAGGGGGCACTGAAGCTTTCTTT.

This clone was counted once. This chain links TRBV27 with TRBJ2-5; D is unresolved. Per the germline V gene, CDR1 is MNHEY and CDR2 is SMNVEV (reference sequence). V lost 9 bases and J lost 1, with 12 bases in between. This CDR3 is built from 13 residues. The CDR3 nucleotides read TGTGCCAGTTCAAGCCCCCTCCAAGAGACCCAGTACTTC. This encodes CASSSPLQETQYF.

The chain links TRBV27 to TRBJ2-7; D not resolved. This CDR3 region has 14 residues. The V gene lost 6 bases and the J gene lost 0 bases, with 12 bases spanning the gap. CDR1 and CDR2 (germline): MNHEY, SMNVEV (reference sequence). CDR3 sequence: CASSPHSSSYEQYF. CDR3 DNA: TGTGCCAGCAGCCCGCATTCCAGCTCCTACGAGCAGTACTTC.

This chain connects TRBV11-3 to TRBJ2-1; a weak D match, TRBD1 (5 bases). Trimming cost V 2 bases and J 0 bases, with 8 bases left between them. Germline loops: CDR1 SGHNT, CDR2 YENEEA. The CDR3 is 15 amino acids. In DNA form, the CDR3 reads TGTGCCAGCAGCTTAAACAGGCTCTCCTACAATGAGCAGTTCTTC. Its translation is CASSLNRLSYNEQFF. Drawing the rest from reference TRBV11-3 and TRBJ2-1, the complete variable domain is EAGVVQSPRYKIIEKKQPVAFWCNPISGHNTLYWYLQNLGQGPELLIRYENEEAVDDSQLPKDRFSAERLKGVDSTLKIQPAELGDSAVYLCASSLNRLSYNEQFFGPGTRLTVL.

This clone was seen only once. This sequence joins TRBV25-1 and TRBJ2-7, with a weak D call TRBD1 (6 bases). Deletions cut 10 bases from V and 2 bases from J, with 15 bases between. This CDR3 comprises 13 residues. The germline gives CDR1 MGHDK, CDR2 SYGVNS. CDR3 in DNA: TGTGCCACCACCACAGGGACGCCCTACGAGCAGTACTTC. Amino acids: CATTTGTPYEQYF.

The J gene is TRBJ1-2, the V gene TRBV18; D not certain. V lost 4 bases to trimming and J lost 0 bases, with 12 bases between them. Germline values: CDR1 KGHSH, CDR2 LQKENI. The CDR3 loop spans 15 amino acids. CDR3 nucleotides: TGTGCCAGCTCACTTTCCACGACAACTAACTATGGCTACACCTTC. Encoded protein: CASSLSTTTNYGYTF.